This TCR beta chain was obtained from a study of T cells after yellow fever vaccination. Notes on the study in general: Although the secondary response was weaker, it peaked faster, at day 5 versus 15. Bulk-population clonotypes that are abundant could appear as contaminants in FACS-sorted repertoires. The booster response re-showed most primary clones: over 95% CD4, around 90% CD8.

CDR1 SGHNT and CDR2 YENEEA come from the germline V gene. This CDR3 is built from 13 residues. The V segment lost 5 bases and the J segment 3 bases; nucleotides outside the gene matches: 1. Worth noting for this clonotype: Its target is unknown.

The 5'RACE template-switching step produced TCR cDNA and added a universal primer site and UMIs. TCRdb passed the 5' RACE reads through MiXCR, listing each CDR3 protein once. The table records 360,000 or so distinct CDR3 sequences, 11% of them present only once. The clonotype comes from a man aged 18 to 29 who received the YFV17D yellow fever vaccine. The chain combines TRBV11-3 with TRBJ2-4, with 7 bases fitting TRBD1. The specimen comprised PBMCs, sampled on the day of the first yellow fever vaccination. The CDR3 protein is CASSRDSKNIQYF. CDR3 coding DNA: TGTGCCAGCAGCCGGGACAGCAAAAACATTCAGTACTTC.